This TCR beta chain is drawn from a study of blood T cells in healthy people across ages. The CDR3 totals 14 residues. Trimming took 4 bases from V and 1 from J, leaving 11 bases between them. The second PCR ran about 6 to 11 cycles with a sample-barcoded 5' primer and J-beta primers. TCRdb called the 5' RACE reads again in MiXCR, with one record for every CDR3 protein. The sample lists more than 900,000 distinct CDR3 sequences; approximately 26% were seen once. These data are also associated with another study on T cells of mothers and their children. That source adds: When mothers and children were related, their normalized repertoire overlap, which was always slightly higher, did not differ significantly from that of unrelated pairs.

V is TRBV12-3 or TRBV12-4 and J is TRBJ2-7; no reliable D call. Sequencing was carried out using blood. The sequence was obtained from a girl between 2 and 10 years old in good health. Here the CDR3 reads CASSSSHQSYEQYF. CDR3 bases: TGTGCCAGCAGTTCGAGTCACCAGTCCTACGAGCAGTACTTC.